Here is one T cell receptor beta chain with its context. The specificity of this receptor is unknown. No base qualities exist here, and no much larger clone lies one base off it. The CDR3 regions of human TCRbeta chains were subjected to immunosequencing. From the authors' description of their analysis: Repertoire TCRs were checked for matches against a reference library of SARS-CoV-2-specific TCRs that had been generated using the MIRA antigen-specificity platform. Breadth was defined as the fraction of unique TCRs that were SARS-CoV-2-associated, and depth was defined as the fraction of total T cells that were SARS-CoV-2-associated. Each spike-specific TCR was assigned to its reactive spike region and to a CD4 or CD8 class using the MIRA data. Log10-transformed breadth and depth values were compared by one-way ANOVA with Sidak's multiple comparisons tests. TCRdb took this table from immuneACCESS and kept in-frame rearrangements with V and J called. Such tables lack part of the clones; where checked against another copy, unresolved V genes explain under half of the gap, and the rest is unexplained. The D gene and trimming were derived from the DNA, and the V and J assignments and clone size from that table. This sample has about 92,000 clones in its table, and about 90% of those were observed once. About a tenth of the sample belongs to the ten largest clones.

This entry is derived from a study of T cell responses to AZD1222 COVID-19 vaccine (dated by TCRdb to the early 2020s). About the study as a whole: A total of approximately 250 trial participants underwent TCR sequencing, of whom about 200 had received two doses of AZD1222 and some 25 had received two doses of the MenACWY control vaccine. Trial participants were enrolled into age subgroups of 18-55, 56-69 and 70-plus years, which contained about 150, 28 and 57 TCR-sequenced participants, respectively. The study at large found these results: Reportedly, almost half of the unique spike-specific TCRs recognized epitopes lying outside the regions that are mutated in the B.1.351 and B.1.1.7 variants. The 56-69-year group was small, and its depth increase did not reach significance, likely because of low power. After two AZD1222 doses, both the breadth and the depth of spike-specific TCRs were significantly higher than at day 0 and than in MenACWY recipients. Because no samples from the day 14 peak response were available, repertoires could be characterized only after the peak T cell response. Only a handful of AZD1222 recipients were SARS-CoV-2 seropositive at baseline, limiting conclusions about previously exposed vaccinees. CD4 TCRs associated with the vaccine covered the entire spike protein, and the dominant responses were in regions 160-218 and 743-854. Participants were mostly white British and included more females than males, and it was suggested by the authors that clonal diversity may have been underestimated.

Sample time point, as interpreted from the label and publication: baseline before first vaccination. Reading the label with the study, this specimen's treatment or condition is: meningococcal conjugate vaccine given as trial control. Vaccinee samples came from UK trials COV001 and COV002, including a single-blind randomized controlled phase 2/3 trial of AZD1222 (ChAdOx1 nCoV-19) in healthy adults. For TCRbeta chain sequencing, PBMC samples were collected from trial participants at day 0 and at day 28 after the second dose. Spanning cysteine to phenylalanine, the CDR3 consists of 13 amino acids. This entry keeps only the CDR3 DNA: 39 bases, framed from base 1. The CDR1 and CDR2 encoded by the germline V gene are KGHDR and SFDVKD. From V the trimming removes 5 bases and from J it removes 7 bases, while the gene matches leave 3 bases of the junction unaccounted for.

The source of this sequence is an adult in good health. The sequence is built from TRBV24-1 and TRBJ1-3; TRBD1 matches 8 bases in the middle. The material was peripheral blood, obtained on day 0 of MenACWY control vaccination. The nucleotide sequence is TGTGCCACCAGTGTGACAGGGGAGAACACCATATATTTT. This translates into CATSVTGENTIYF.